Listed below are T cell receptor beta chains from one sample, sequenced in a study of shared clonotypes between healthy human individuals. This table comes from immunoSEQ multiplex PCR, and its TCRdb copy is limited to in-frame clones, with some not included. The sample has 2 million or so clones, 85% to 95% seen once. Source material: naive CD4+ T cells sorted from blood. These receptors came from a man aged 18-30 years in good health. CDR3s include the opening cysteine and the closing phenylalanine or tryptophan. D genes are given only for firm matches. Size tells how often a clone was seen (once, few, many) or the class of an expanded clone, and some rows leave it out.

. TRBJ2-1 TRBV11-2 . TGTGCCAGCAGCCCCCGGTATGAGCAGTTCTTC CASSPRYEQFF
. TRBJ2-3 TRBV18 . TGTGCCAGCTCACCACCATTGACGGGGGTAACAGATACGCAGTATTTT CASSPPLTGVTDTQYF
. TRBJ1-3 TRBV6-1 TRBD1 TGTGCCAGCAGACGACAGGGGGCTGGTGGAAACACCATATATTTT CASRRQGAGGNTIYF
few TRBJ1-5 TRBV6-1 . TGTGCCAGCCTCCCGAACGGCGGGCAGCCCCAGCATTTT CASLPNGGQPQHF
. TRBJ1-1 TRBV19 . TGTGCCAGTAGTATAGTAGGGCAGGGTGATTTTGAAGCTTTCTTT CASSIVGQGDFEAFF
. TRBJ1-2 TRBV30 . TGTGCCTGGAGTGTAACGAAAAGCCATGGCTACACCTTC CAWSVTKSHGYTF
. TRBJ1-1 TRBV5-1 TRBD1 TGCGCCAGCAGCTTGGGAGGGACAGCTGGAACTGATGAAGCTTTCTTT CASSLGGTAGTDEAFF
. TRBJ1-2 TRBV6-5 . TGTGCCAGCAGTCGTGGGGGGGATGGCTACACCTTC CASSRGGDGYTF
. TRBJ2-1 TRBV11-2 . TGTGCCAGCAGCTTATGGGGATACAATGAGCAGTTCTTC CASSLWGYNEQFF
. TRBJ2-2 TRBV2 . TGTGCCAGCACTGCGGACACAGCGAACACCGGGGAGCTGTTTTTT CASTADTANTGELFF
. TRBJ2-7 TRBV19 . TGTGCCAGTAGTATTGGGGGCAGCTCCTACGAGCAGTACTTC CASSIGGSSYEQYF
. TRBJ2-7 TRBV7-2 . TGTGCCAGCAGCTTGGGGGGGCGCCGCTCCTACGAGCAGTACTTC CASSLGGRRSYEQYF
. TRBJ1-6 TRBV19 . TGTGCCAGTAGTTGGGGGGAACAAACCCTCCACTTT CASSWGEQTLHF
. TRBJ1-6 TRBV7-9 . TGTGCCAGCAGCTTACGGGGAGAGAATTCACCCCTCCACTTT CASSLRGENSPLHF
. TRBJ2-7 TRBV6-6 . TGTGCCAGCAGTCCCAGATCCTACGAGCAGTACTTC CASSPRSYEQYF
. TRBJ2-7 TRBV29-1 TRBD1 TGCAGCGGTAGGACAGGGGCCTACGAGCAGTACTTC CSGRTGAYEQYF
. TRBJ2-1 TRBV9 . TGTGCCAGCAGCCCCTCAGGTACCTACAATGAGCAGTTCTTC CASSPSGTYNEQFF
. TRBJ2-7 TRBV28 TRBD2 TGTGCCAGCAGTTTTAGCGGGTCCTACGAGCAGTACTTC CASSFSGSYEQYF
. TRBJ2-7 TRBV6-5 . TGTGCCAGCAGTTACTCGGTACCCCATGAACCCTACGAGCAGTACTTC CASSYSVPHEPYEQYF
. TRBJ2-7 TRBV9 TRBD2 TGTGCCAGCAGCCCGAGACTAGCCGGTACCTACGAGCAGTACTTC CASSPRLAGTYEQYF
. TRBJ1-1 TRBV5-1 . TGCGCCAGCACACGGGAGACGAACACTGAAGCTTTCTTT CASTRETNTEAFF
. TRBJ2-3 TRBV5-1 . TGCGCCAGCAGCTCCCGGGACACAGATACGCAGTATTTT CASSSRDTDTQYF
. TRBJ1-6 TRBV7-9 TRBD1 TGTGCCAGCAGCTTAGCGGCAGGACAGGGGAATTCACCCCTCCACTTT CASSLAAGQGNSPLHF
. TRBJ1-2 TRBV6-6 TRBD1 TGTGCCAGCAGTTACGGGACAGGGGAAGGCTACACCTTC CASSYGTGEGYTF
. TRBJ2-7 TRBV6-1 TRBD2 TGTGCCAGCAGTGAAGGGTTTCCGGGCCGGGGGGACTTC CASSEGFPGRGDF
. TRBJ1-6 TRBV7-9 . TGTGCCAGCAGCACAGACCAGCGCTCCTATAATTCACCCCTCCACTTT CASSTDQRSYNSPLHF
. TRBJ2-1 TRBV18 TRBD1 TGTGCCAGCTCACCACAGGGACAGGTCAATGAGCAGTTCTTC CASSPQGQVNEQFF
. TRBJ1-5 TRBV2 . TGTGCCAGCAGTGAAGCGCTTCCACTCCTAGGTCGGAATCAGCCCCAGCATTTT CASSEALPLLGRNQPQHF
. TRBJ1-2 TRBV10-2 TRBD1 TGCGCCAGCACTAAATGGACAGGGGGCGACTATGGCTACACCTTC CASTKWTGGDYGYTF
. TRBJ1-5 TRBV11-2 . TGTGCCAGCAGCTTAACAGGGAGTCAGCCCCAGCATTTT CASSLTGSQPQHF
. TRBJ1-1 TRBV6-5 TRBD1 TGTGCCAGCAGTTCGTTGACAGGGGGCACTGAAGCTTTCTTT CASSSLTGGTEAFF
. TRBJ2-7 TRBV19 . TGTGCCAGTAGTCCTTCTGCACCGGGACTTCTTTACGAGCAGTACTTC CASSPSAPGLLYEQYF
. TRBJ2-7 TRBV4-3 TRBD2 TGCGCCAGCAGCCAAGTACTAGCGGGACCGTACGAGCAGTACTTC CASSQVLAGPYEQYF
once TRBJ2-7 TRBV9 . TGTGCCAGCAGCGTAGATTCTAACAGTCCCGCGCGTGAGCAGTACTTC CASSVDSNSPAREQYF
. TRBJ1-5 TRBV19 . TGTGCCAGTTCGAGACAGAATAGCAATCAGCCCCAGCATTTT CASSRQNSNQPQHF
. TRBJ2-7 TRBV10-2 TRBD2 TGCGCCAGCAGCAGCGGGGGGGTCTACGAGCAGTACTTC CASSSGGVYEQYF
. TRBJ2-5 TRBV19 . TGTGCCAGTAGTGCCTCGACTAGAGAAGAGACCCAGTACTTC CASSASTREETQYF
once TRBJ2-5 TRBV15 TRBD1 TGTGCCACCAGCGGGACAGGTTCCGTGAGGTACCAAGAGACCCAGTACTTC CATSGTGSVRYQETQYF